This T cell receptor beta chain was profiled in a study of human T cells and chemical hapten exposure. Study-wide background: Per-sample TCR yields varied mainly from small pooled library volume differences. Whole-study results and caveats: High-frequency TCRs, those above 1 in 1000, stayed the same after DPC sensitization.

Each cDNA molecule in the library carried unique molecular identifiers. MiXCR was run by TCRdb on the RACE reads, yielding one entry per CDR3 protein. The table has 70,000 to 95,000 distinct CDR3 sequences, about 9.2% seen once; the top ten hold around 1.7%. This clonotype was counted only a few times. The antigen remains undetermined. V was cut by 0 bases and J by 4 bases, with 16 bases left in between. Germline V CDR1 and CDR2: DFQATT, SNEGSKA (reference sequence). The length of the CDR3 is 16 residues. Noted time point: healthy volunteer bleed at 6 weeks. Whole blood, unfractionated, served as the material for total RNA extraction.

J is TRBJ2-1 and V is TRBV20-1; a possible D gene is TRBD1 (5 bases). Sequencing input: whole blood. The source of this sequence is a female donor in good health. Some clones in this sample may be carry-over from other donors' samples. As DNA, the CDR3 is TGCAGTGCTAGAGATGCCAGGGTGTTTGGGTACAATGAGCAGTTCTTC. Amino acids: CSARDARVFGYNEQFF.